Presented here are 10 T cell receptor beta chains from one specimen sequenced in a study of beta chain features in type 1 diabetes. Antigens of these TCRs are unknown. General study points: People with Type 1 diabetes carried modestly yet significantly shorter TCRB CDR3s in all four CD4+ subsets.

TCRB transcripts that were expressed got sequenced, as all of the isolated RNA had been reverse transcribed. TCRdb keeps only in-frame clones here, not all; method: immunoSEQ multiplex PCR. Counted here are approximately 52,000 clones, about 60% occurring once; the ten biggest clones make up over 0.25%. Sequenced input: stem cell memory CD4+ T cells from blood. These receptor sequences come from a woman aged 30 to 39 with type 1 diabetes.

V is TRBV11-2 and J is TRBJ2-7; maybe TRBD2 (8 bases). V lost 5 bases and J lost 3, with 14 bases in between. This CDR3 spans 14 amino acids. In germline, CDR1 is SGHAT, CDR2 FQNNGV. CDR3 amino acids: CASSPGGGGYEQYF. CDR3 in DNA: TGTGCCAGCAGCCCGGGAGGGGGCGGCTACGAGCAGTACTTC.

The chain employs TRBV18 and TRBJ2-7; D unclear. With 6 bases removed from V and 7 bases from J, the gap between germline ends came to 16 bases. Germline V lookup: CDR1 KGHSH, CDR2 LQKENI. The CDR3 runs to 13 residues. The CDR3 is CASSQASLAEQYF. Here the CDR3 DNA reads TGTGCCAGCTCCCAGGCAAGCCTCGCGGAGCAGTACTTC.

The CDR3 DNA is TGCAGCGGGATGGGAGGATTCACAGATACGCAGTATTTT. This encodes CSGMGGFTDTQYF. The V gene is TRBV29-1, the J gene TRBJ2-3, with a weak D call TRBD2 (6 bases). The CDR3 totals 13 residues. The V and J ends lost 7 bases and 2 bases respectively, with 13 bases between them. CDR1 is SQVTM, CDR2 ANQGSEA, per germline.

CDR3 sequence: CASSLRTSGSYNEQFF. The CDR3 DNA reads as TGCGCCAGCAGCCTCAGGACTAGCGGGTCCTACAATGAGCAGTTCTTC. This chain joins TRBV5-1 and TRBJ2-1; TRBD2 aligns across 11 bases. The germline gives CDR1 SGHRS, CDR2 YFSETQ. V lost 4 bases to trimming and J lost 1 base; unmatched junction nucleotides: 4. CDR3 length equals 16 residues.

In its sample, this clone was seen a few times. The genes are TRBV14 and TRBJ2-5; D unresolved. The CDR3 covers 15 residues. In germline, CDR1 is SGHDN, CDR2 FVKESK. V lost 0 bases and J lost 5, with 13 bases in between. DNA for the CDR3: TGTGCCAGCAGCCAAGATGTAAGAGCGTGGGAGACCCAGTACTTC. Its translation: CASSQDVRAWETQYF.

A few counts support this clone. This sequence joins TRBV10-3 and TRBJ1-3; D possibly corresponds to TRBD1 (6 bases). The CDR3 spans 13 residues. V was shortened by 8 bases and J by 3 bases, with 11 bases between the two germline ends. Germline CDR1 reads ENHRY; CDR2 reads SYGVKD. The CDR3 loop is CAIQTGLGNTIYF. CDR3 DNA: TGTGCCATCCAGACAGGACTTGGAAACACCATATATTTT.

This clone was recorded a few times. The chain carries TRBV7-3 and TRBJ2-3, with 10 bases lining up with TRBD2. V shed 6 bases and J 5 bases; nucleotides not matched to a gene: 11. CDR3 length: 16 residues. Germline-derived CDR1 and CDR2 are SGHTA and FQGTGA. The CDR3 region has the DNA TGTGCCAGCAGTCAAGGGCTAGCGGGAGCGGGAGATACGCAGTATTTT. It translates to CASSQGLAGAGDTQYF.

In this sample, this clone turned up a few times. V gene TRBV30 combines with J gene TRBJ2-7; the match to TRBD2 covers 11 bases. Germline values: CDR1 GTSNPN, CDR2 SVGIG (reference sequence). The CDR3 runs to 14 residues. V trimming: 0 bases; J trimming: 6 bases; junction bases outside the gene matches: 4. The CDR3 nucleotides read TGTGCCTGGAGTGTTTTGCTAGCGGGAGGCGAGCAGTACTTC. It yields the protein CAWSVLLAGGEQYF.

The rearrangement joins TRBV2 to TRBJ2-3; 8 nucleotides agree with TRBD2. The length of the CDR3 is 14 residues. The V segment lost 6 bases and the J segment 4 bases; nucleotides outside the gene matches: 6. Germline-derived CDR1 and CDR2 are SNHLY and FYNNEI. In DNA form, the CDR3 reads TGTGCCAGCAGCGAGCGGGAGAATCCAGATACGCAGTATTTT. Translated, it gives CASSERENPDTQYF.

This rearrangement joins TRBV5-4 to TRBJ2-7; no definite D call. Trimming removed 1 base from V and 4 bases from J, with 9 bases in between. CDR1 is SGHNT, CDR2 YYREEE, per germline (reference sequence). This CDR3 is built from 13 residues. The CDR3 here is CASSLSVQYEQYF. In DNA form, the CDR3 reads TGTGCCAGCAGCTTGAGCGTACAATACGAGCAGTACTTC.